This TCR beta chain was sequenced in a study of regulatory T cells in long-lasting Graves disease. Sample time point: persistent/refractory GD, antithyroid drugs over 5 years with positive TRAb. RNA isolated from PBMCs was used to make the TCR library. Construction of TCR beta libraries relied on iRepertoire HTBI primers and on Arm-PCR targeting CDR3 regions. TCRdb itself ran the multiplex PCR reads through MiXCR, one entry per CDR3 protein. The sample carries roughly 500,000 distinct CDR3 sequences, about 22% recorded once. In germline, CDR1 is SQVTM, CDR2 ANQGSEA. This CDR3 has 12 residues. J gave up 1 base and V 5 bases, and 0 bases lay outside the gene matches.

This sequence was found in a female donor with Graves disease. The input for sequencing was peripheral blood mononuclear cells (PBMCs), taken when the disease was refractory, from a patient treated with antithyroid drugs. This sequence joins TRBV29-1 and TRBJ2-7, with 9 positions matching TRBD2. The CDR3 spells CSVSGGSYEQYF. The CDR3 bases are TGCAGCGTTAGCGGGGGGTCCTACGAGCAGTACTTC.